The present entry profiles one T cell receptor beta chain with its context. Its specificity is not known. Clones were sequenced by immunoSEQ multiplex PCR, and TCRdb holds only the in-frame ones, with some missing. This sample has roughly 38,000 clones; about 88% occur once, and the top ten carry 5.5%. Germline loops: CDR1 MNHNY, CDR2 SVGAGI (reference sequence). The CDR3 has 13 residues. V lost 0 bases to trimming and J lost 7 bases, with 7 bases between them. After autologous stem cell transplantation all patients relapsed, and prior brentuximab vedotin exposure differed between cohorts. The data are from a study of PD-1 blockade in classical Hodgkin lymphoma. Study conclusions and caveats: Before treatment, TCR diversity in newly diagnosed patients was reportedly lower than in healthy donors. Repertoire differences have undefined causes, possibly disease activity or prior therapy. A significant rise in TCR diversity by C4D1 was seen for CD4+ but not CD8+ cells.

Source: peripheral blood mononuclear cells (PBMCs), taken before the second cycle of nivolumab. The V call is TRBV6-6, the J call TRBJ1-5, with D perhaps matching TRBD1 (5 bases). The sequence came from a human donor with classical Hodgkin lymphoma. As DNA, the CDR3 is TGTGCCAGCAGTTACTCGAGGGACCAGCCCCAGCATTTT. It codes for CASSYSRDQPQHF.